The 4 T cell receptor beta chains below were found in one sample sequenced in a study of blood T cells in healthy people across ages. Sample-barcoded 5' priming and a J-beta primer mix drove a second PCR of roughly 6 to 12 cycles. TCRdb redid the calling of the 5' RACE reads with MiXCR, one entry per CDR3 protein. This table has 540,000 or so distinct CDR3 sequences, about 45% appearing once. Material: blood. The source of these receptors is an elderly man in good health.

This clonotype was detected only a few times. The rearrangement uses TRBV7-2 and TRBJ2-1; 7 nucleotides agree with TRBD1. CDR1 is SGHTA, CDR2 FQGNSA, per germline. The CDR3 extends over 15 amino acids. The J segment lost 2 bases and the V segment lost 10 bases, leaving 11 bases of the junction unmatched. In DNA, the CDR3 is TGTGCCACCTCATTGAATACAGGGGCCTACAATGAGCAGTTCTTC. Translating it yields CATSLNTGAYNEQFF.

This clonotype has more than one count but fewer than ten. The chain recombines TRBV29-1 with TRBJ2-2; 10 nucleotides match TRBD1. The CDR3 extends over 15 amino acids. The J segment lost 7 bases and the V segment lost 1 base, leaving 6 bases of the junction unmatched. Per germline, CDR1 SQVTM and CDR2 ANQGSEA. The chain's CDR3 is CSVEVRQGADGELFF. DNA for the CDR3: TGCAGCGTTGAAGTGAGACAGGGGGCGGACGGGGAGCTGTTTTTT.

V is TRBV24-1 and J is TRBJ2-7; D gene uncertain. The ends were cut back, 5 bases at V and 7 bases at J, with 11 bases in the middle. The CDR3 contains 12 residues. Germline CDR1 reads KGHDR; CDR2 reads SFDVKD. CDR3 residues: CATSGLGGEQYF. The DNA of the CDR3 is TGTGCCACCAGTGGGTTGGGTGGTGAGCAGTACTTC.

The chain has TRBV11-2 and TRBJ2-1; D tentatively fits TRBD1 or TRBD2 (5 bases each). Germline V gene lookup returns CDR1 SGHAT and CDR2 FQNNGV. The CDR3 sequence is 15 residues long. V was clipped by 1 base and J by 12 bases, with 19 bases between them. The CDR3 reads CASSLVRGPPLGQFF. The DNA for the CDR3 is TGTGCCAGCAGCTTAGTACGGGGACCGCCGTTGGGGCAGTTCTTC. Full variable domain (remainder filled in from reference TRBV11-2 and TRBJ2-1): EAGVAQSPRYKIIEKRQSVAFWCNPISGHATLYWYQQILGQGPKLLIQFQNNGVVDDSQLPKDRFSAERLKGVDSTLKIQPAKLEDSAVYLCASSLVRGPPLGQFFGPGTRLTVL.